Sequencing of this T cell receptor (beta chain) was carried out in a study of cytomegalovirus exposure and HLA in healthy donors. Germline V lookup: CDR1 SGDLS, CDR2 YYNGEE. CDR3 length: 14 amino acids. V was trimmed by 2 bases and J by 1 base, leaving 9 bases between them. Worth noting for this clone: The antigen is unknown.

Overall study results and limits: Reports showed the classifier diagnosing cytomegalovirus status with high specificity and sensitivity. Common viral pathogens (according to a later analysis) appeared linked to several of the most significant clusters.

The PCR used 60 Vbeta and 13 Jbeta primers. The data were produced by immunoSEQ multiplex PCR, yet TCRdb's version contains in-frame clones alone and is incomplete. The repertoire table contains 55,000 to 85,000 clones. Each donor was healthy, and each was a bone marrow donor. Unrecorded immune exposures were likely, despite nominal health at sampling. The source is a woman between 25 and 40 years old in good health and CMV-seronegative. The source material was PBMCs. The chain links TRBV9 to TRBJ1-1; D not certain. CDR3 in amino acids: CASSVGLGNTEAFF. CDR3 DNA: TGTGCCAGCAGCGTCGGGTTGGGGAACACTGAAGCTTTCTTT.